This T cell receptor beta chain was captured by sequencing in a study of blood T cell repertoires in COVID-19. Study summary: The origin of the acute and convalescent COVID-19 samples was the United States, Italy and Spain.

The V gene lost 0 bases and the J gene lost 0 bases, with 11 bases spanning the gap. The germline V gene encodes CDR1 SGHTA and CDR2 FQGNSA. The CDR3 has 16 residues. Study members were between roughly 18 and 100 years old and lived in 24 US regions. Clinical history reported by participants formed the basis on which cohorts were assigned. Source study methods: Cell counts per sample came from amplifying reference gene primers. Some clones are missing from TCRdb's copy, which holds only in-frame ones; the method was immunoSEQ multiplex PCR. V and J calls and clone size come straight from that table; D and trimming were deduced from the DNA. This table holds around 290,000 clones, roughly 86% found once.

The TCR was taken from a woman aged 18-35 years who had recovered from COVID-19. The sample consisted of PBMCs or T cells enriched from blood (not recorded which). The rearrangement uses TRBV7-2 and TRBJ1-2, with a tentative D call TRBD1 (6 bases). The CDR3 is CASSLAQGLTNYGYTF. The CDR3 nucleotides read TGTGCCAGCAGCTTAGCGCAGGGGTTGACTAACTATGGCTACACCTTC.